This T cell receptor beta chain was recorded in a study of CD8+ T cells in alopecia areata. Study-level information: Using the percentage of affected scalp area, treated patients' severity was scored. Whole-study findings and limits: Greater clonality was observed in lesional scalp samples, especially alopecia totalis/universalis, versus normal scalp.

Once RNA had been extracted, it was reverse transcribed into cDNA to act as the sequencing template. Here immunoSEQ multiplex PCR was the method, and the copy in TCRdb shows in-frame clones only, minus some. The profile covers approximately 190,000 clones, with 58% appearing a single time and 5.5% taken by the ten largest. A word on this clone: The target antigen is unknown.

The treatment denotes: oral pan-JAK inhibitor, 5-10 mg twice daily. Trimming took off 4 bases at V and 8 bases at J, with 14 bases between the two ends. Germline V gives CDR1 SNHLY, CDR2 FYNNEI. CDR3 length equals 13 residues. The TCR originated in a human donor with alopecia areata. The chain recombines TRBV2 with TRBJ1-1; the D is unclear. This specimen consisted of CD4+ T cells sorted from blood, obtained at week 24, from a patient treated with tofacitinib. CDR3 residues: CASSGASRAEAFF. For the CDR3, the DNA is TGTGCCAGCAGTGGGGCGTCCCGGGCCGAAGCTTTCTTT.